The 19 T cell receptor beta chains below all came from one sample that was sequenced in a study of spatial heterogeneity in lung cancer. Study-wide results and caveats: The number of expanded tumor alpha and beta chains correlated with mutation number.

No antigen is known for these receptors. Time point: sample taken at primary tumor resection. TCRdb re-called the 5' RACE reads with MiXCR, one entry per CDR3 protein. The table records 9,100 or so distinct CDR3 sequences, 45% to 65% of them present only once. The input for sequencing was lung tumor tissue, taken at surgery. These receptors all come from a female donor with early-stage non-small cell lung cancer.

Remarks on this clonotype: This beta chain is a stray sequence in a library constructed for alpha chains; its clone size is not meaningful. The rearrangement joins TRBV20-1 to TRBJ1-3, with D perhaps TRBD1 (5 bases). The CDR3 spans 12 residues. The V end was cut by 6 bases, the J end by 3 bases, with 9 bases between. Germline CDR1 and CDR2: DFQATT and SNEGSKA (reference sequence). CDR3 DNA: TGCAGTGCCCGACAGAATGGAAACACCATATATTTT. Protein sequence: CSARQNGNTIYF.

On this clonotype: With the library built for alpha chains, this beta chain is off target and its frequency is not meaningful. The chain couples TRBV7-2 to TRBJ2-5, with no clear D. CDR1 and CDR2 (germline): SGHTA, FQGNSA. The CDR3 is 12 residues long. V was clipped by 2 bases and J by 4 bases, with 5 bases between them. CDR3 bases: TGTGCCAGCAGCTTAAGCCGAGAGACCCAGTACTTC. The encoded protein is CASSLSRETQYF.

With regard to this clonotype: With the library built for alpha chains, this beta chain is off target and its frequency is not meaningful. Written as DNA, the CDR3 is TGTGCCAACGGGATCTACGAGCAGTACTTC. It yields the protein CANGIYEQYF. This chain joins TRBV12-3 or TRBV12-4 and TRBJ2-7; D possibly corresponds to TRBD2 (5 bases). CDR3 length: 10 residues. Trimming pared 10 bases from V and 3 bases from J, leaving 7 bases between.

For this clonotype: A library prepared for alpha chains yielded this beta chain as an off-target read; its size is of little meaning. The chain couples TRBV5-1 to TRBJ2-7, with D possibly being TRBD1 (6 bases). Germline CDR1 SGHRS, CDR2 YFSETQ. The CDR3 contains 14 residues. The V and J ends lost 7 bases and 1 base respectively, with 15 bases between them. CDR3 amino acids: CASSDRQSSYEQYF. The CDR3 DNA sequence: TGCGCCAGCTCCGACAGGCAGTCTTCCTACGAGCAGTACTTC.

Concerning this clonotype: This beta chain represents an off-target read in a library built for alpha chains; its size is of limited meaning. The V gene is TRBV20-1, the J gene TRBJ2-7; D is ambiguous. This CDR3 has 12 residues. Deletions cut 0 bases from V and 3 bases from J, with 6 bases between. Germline V lookup: CDR1 DFQATT, CDR2 SNEGSKA (reference sequence). This CDR3 reads CSARDAGYEQYF. In DNA form, the CDR3 reads TGCAGTGCTAGAGATGCCGGCTACGAGCAGTACTTC.

Details on this clonotype: Within a library made for alpha chains, this beta chain is off target, and its count is uninformative. The genes are TRBV2 and TRBJ1-6, with a tentative D call TRBD1 (5 bases). From germline, CDR1 is SNHLY and CDR2 FYNNEI. V was trimmed by 4 bases and J by 0 bases, leaving 13 bases between them. The CDR3 contains 17 residues. This CDR3 is CASSGWGSSSYNSPLHF. CDR3 coding DNA: TGTGCCAGCAGTGGGTGGGGGAGCAGCTCCTATAATTCACCCCTCCACTTT.

For this clonotype: This beta chain came through as a stray read in a library set up for alpha chains, and its size says little. The V gene is TRBV7-6, the J gene TRBJ2-1; no reliable D call. Germline values: CDR1 SGHVS, CDR2 FNYEAQ. Trimming removed 5 bases from V and 9 bases from J, with 8 bases in between. This CDR3 spans 11 amino acids. The CDR3 region is CASSPTPEQFF. Here the CDR3 DNA reads TGTGCCAGCAGCCCAACGCCTGAGCAGTTCTTC.

With respect to this clonotype: This beta chain is an off-target read within a library intended for alpha chains, so its frequency means little. The chain joins TRBV3-1 to TRBJ2-1; TRBD2 might be the D (6 bases). CDR1 is LGHDT, CDR2 YNNKEL, per germline (reference sequence). This CDR3 spans 15 amino acids. Trimming removed 0 bases at V and 0 bases at J, with 6 bases between. DNA of the CDR3: TGTGCCAGCAGCCAAGACGGGAGCTCCTACAATGAGCAGTTCTTC. It specifies CASSQDGSSYNEQFF.

This clonotype has just a few counts. Being off target in a library aimed at alpha chains, this beta chain has a size of little meaning. The V call is TRBV7-9, the J call TRBJ1-2; D not certain. CDR3 length equals 16 residues. The ends were cut back, 1 base at V and 3 bases at J, with 15 bases in the middle. CDR1 is SEHNR, CDR2 FQNEAQ, per germline (reference sequence). The chain's CDR3 is CASSLGAGQLDYGYTF. In nucleotides, the CDR3 is TGTGCCAGCAGCTTAGGCGCAGGCCAACTAGACTATGGCTACACCTTC.

For this clonotype: Little can be read into the size of this beta chain, an off-target read in a library designed for alpha chains. The chain joins TRBV29-1 to TRBJ2-5; 9 bases agree with TRBD1. The CDR3 is made up of 15 amino acids. The V gene end was trimmed by 0 bases and the J gene end by 7 bases; junction bases not matched to a gene: 9. Germline V gene data show CDR1 as SQVTM and CDR2 as ANQGSEA. The CDR3 DNA is TGCAGCGTTGAAGATGTAAGGGACAGGGCCGGGACCCAGTACTTC. Translation gives CSVEDVRDRAGTQYF.

As to this clonotype: This beta chain represents an off-target read in a library built for alpha chains; its size is of limited meaning. The V and J genes are TRBV6-6 and TRBJ1-2, with D possibly matching TRBD1 (5 bases). The CDR3 is made up of 11 amino acids. CDR1 MNHNY and CDR2 SVGAGI come from the germline V gene (reference sequence). The germline V and J ends were trimmed by 4 bases and 8 bases, with 8 bases remaining between them. Written as DNA, the CDR3 is TGTGCCAGCAGTTTACAGGAAGGCTACACCTTC. It translates to CASSLQEGYTF.

This clonotype has more than one count but fewer than ten. This beta chain is an off-target read within a library intended for alpha chains, so its frequency means little. This chain connects TRBV7-9 to TRBJ2-7; the D is unclear. The V end was cut by 0 bases, the J end by 3 bases, with 9 bases between. The CDR3 extends over 14 amino acids. Germline V lookup: CDR1 SEHNR, CDR2 FQNEAQ (reference sequence). This chain's CDR3 is CASSLALGNYEQYF. The CDR3 DNA reads as TGTGCCAGCAGCTTAGCGCTGGGGAACTACGAGCAGTACTTC. Combining the CDR3 with reference TRBV7-9 and TRBJ2-7 gives the whole variable domain DTGVSQNPRHKITKRGQNVTFRCDPISEHNRLYWYRQTLGQGPEFLTYFQNEAQLEKSRLLSDRFSAERPKGSFSTLEIQRTEQGDSAMYLCASSLALGNYEQYFGPGTRLTVT.

This clonotype counts as medium-sized. The library was designed around alpha chains, so this beta chain is a stray read whose abundance carries little weight. The chain recombines TRBV7-8 with TRBJ2-3; D not resolved. The CDR3 consists of 13 residues. The germline gives CDR1 SGHVS, CDR2 FQNEAQ. Trimming pared 4 bases from V and 2 bases from J, leaving 7 bases between. CDR3 bases: TGTGCCAGCAGCTGGGGATACACAGATACGCAGTATTTT. Translated, it gives CASSWGYTDTQYF.

This clonotype has only a few counts. As an off-target read in a library built for alpha chains, this beta chain has a frequency of little significance. This sequence joins TRBV28 and TRBJ1-1, with D perhaps matching TRBD1 (5 bases). Deletions cut 8 bases from V and 0 bases from J, with 16 bases between. The CDR3 is 15 amino acids. Germline V gene data show CDR1 as MDHEN and CDR2 as SYDVKM. The DNA of the CDR3 is TGTGCCAGCCGTTCCGGGGGGAACATGAACACTGAAGCTTTCTTT. Translating it yields CASRSGGNMNTEAFF.

A remark on this clonotype: This beta chain is an unintended read in a library built for alpha chains; its size means little. The genes are TRBV7-9 and TRBJ2-1, with 9 nucleotides matching TRBD1. V was pared by 5 bases and J by 4 bases, with 6 bases of the junction left unmatched. Germline CDR1 SEHNR, CDR2 FQNEAQ (reference sequence). The CDR3 contains 15 residues. CDR3 coding DNA: TGTGCCAGCAGCCAAGCGGGACAGGGTTACAATGAGCAGTTCTTC. Translation: CASSQAGQGYNEQFF. The whole variable domain, remainder taken from reference TRBV7-9 and TRBJ2-1, is DTGVSQNPRHKITKRGQNVTFRCDPISEHNRLYWYRQTLGQGPEFLTYFQNEAQLEKSRLLSDRFSAERPKGSFSTLEIQRTEQGDSAMYLCASSQAGQGYNEQFFGPGTRLTVL.

Concerning this clonotype itself: Little can be read into the size of this beta chain, an off-target read in a library designed for alpha chains. In DNA, the CDR3 is TGTGCCAGCAGCCCACCTACAGGGATGAGAGGCTACACCTTC. Encoded protein: CASSPPTGMRGYTF. The chain combines TRBV7-9 with TRBJ1-2, with D possibly being TRBD1 (6 bases). The germline V gene encodes CDR1 SEHNR and CDR2 FQNEAQ (reference sequence). This CDR3 is 14 amino acids long. Between the trimmed V and J ends, which lost 5 bases and 8 bases, there was a span of 18 bases.

This clonotype occurred once. This beta chain is an unintended read in a library built for alpha chains; its size means little. The chain has TRBV2 and TRBJ1-1; the D gene is possibly TRBD1 (6 bases). CDR3 length equals 14 residues. The ends were cut back, 6 bases at V and 4 bases at J, with 15 bases in the middle. Germline V gene sequence: CDR1 SNHLY, CDR2 FYNNEI. CDR3 nucleotides: TGTGCCAGCAGATTACAGGGTAGTGGCACTGAAGCTTTCTTT. Encoded protein: CASRLQGSGTEAFF.

Comment on this clonotype: Since the library was made to target alpha chains, this beta chain is a stray read and its abundance is not meaningful. The chain recombines TRBV6-4 with TRBJ2-6, with D uncertain. The germline V gene has CDR1 MRHNA and CDR2 SNTAGT. The V and J ends lost 8 bases and 13 bases respectively, with 15 bases between them. This CDR3 comprises 12 residues. The DNA for the CDR3 is TGTGCCAGCTCGTCTTCAACCGGGGTCCTGACTTTC. It yields the protein CASSSSTGVLTF.

This clonotype was observed a handful of times. The library was prepared for alpha chains; this beta chain is a stray read, so its frequency means little. The V and J genes are TRBV29-1 and TRBJ1-3, with D unresolved. V was cut by 6 bases and J by 0 bases, with 9 bases left in between. CDR1 is SQVTM, CDR2 ANQGSEA, per germline. This CDR3 is built from 13 residues. In DNA, the CDR3 is TGCAGCGTCGGTACAGACTCTGGAAACACCATATATTTT. Its translation is CSVGTDSGNTIYF.